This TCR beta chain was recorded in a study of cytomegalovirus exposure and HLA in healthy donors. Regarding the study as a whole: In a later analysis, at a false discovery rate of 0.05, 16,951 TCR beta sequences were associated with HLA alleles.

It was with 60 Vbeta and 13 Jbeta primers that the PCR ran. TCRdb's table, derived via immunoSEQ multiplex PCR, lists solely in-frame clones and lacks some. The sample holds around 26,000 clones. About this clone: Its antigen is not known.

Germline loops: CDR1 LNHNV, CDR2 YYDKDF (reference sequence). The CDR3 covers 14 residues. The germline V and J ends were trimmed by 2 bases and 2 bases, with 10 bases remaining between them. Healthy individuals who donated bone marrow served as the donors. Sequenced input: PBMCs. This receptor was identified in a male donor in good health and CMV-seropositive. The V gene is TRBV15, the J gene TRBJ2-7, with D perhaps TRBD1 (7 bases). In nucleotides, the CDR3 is TGTGCCACCAGCAGATCAGGGGGGACCTACGAGCAGTACTTC. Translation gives CATSRSGGTYEQYF. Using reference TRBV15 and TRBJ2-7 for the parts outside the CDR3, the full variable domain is DAMVIQNPRYQVTQFGKPVTLSCSQTLNHNVMYWYQQKSSQAPKLLFHYYDKDFNNEADTPDNFQSRRPNTSFCFLDIRSPGLGDTAMYLCATSRSGGTYEQYFGPGTRLTVT.